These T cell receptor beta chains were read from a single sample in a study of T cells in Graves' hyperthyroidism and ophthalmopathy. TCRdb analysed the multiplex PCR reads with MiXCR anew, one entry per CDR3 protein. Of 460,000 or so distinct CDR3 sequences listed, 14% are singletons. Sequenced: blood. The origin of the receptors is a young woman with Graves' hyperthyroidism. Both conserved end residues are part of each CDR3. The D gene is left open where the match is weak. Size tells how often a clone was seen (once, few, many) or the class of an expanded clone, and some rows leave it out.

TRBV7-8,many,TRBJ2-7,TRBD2,TGTGCCAGCAGCCCCGGGAGGCTAGCAGACTACGAGCAGTACTTC,CASSPGRLADYEQYF
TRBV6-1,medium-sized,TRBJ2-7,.,TGTGCCAGCAGTCTTGGGGGAGCATCCTACGAGCAGTACTTC,CASSLGGASYEQYF
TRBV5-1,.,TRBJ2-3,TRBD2,TGCGCCAGCAGCTCGGAGGGGACTAGTGAAACAGATACGCAGTATTTT,CASSSEGTSETDTQYF
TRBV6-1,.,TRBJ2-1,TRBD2,TGTGCCAGCAGCTTTAGCGGGAGCCCCGAGCAGTTCTTC,CASSFSGSPEQFF
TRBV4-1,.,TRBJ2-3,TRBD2,TGCGCCAGCAGCCAAGAGGAGGCGGGAGGGGGAAGCACAGATACGCAGTATTTT,CASSQEEAGGGSTDTQYF
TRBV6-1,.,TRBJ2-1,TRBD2,TGTGCCAGCAATGAACGCGGGAGAAGGTCCTACAATGAGCAGTTCTTC,CASNERGRRSYNEQFF
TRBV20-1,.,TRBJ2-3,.,TGCAGTGCTAGGCGTCAGGGAGGCCAAGATACGCAGTATTTT,CSARRQGGQDTQYF
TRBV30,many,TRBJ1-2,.,TGTGCCTGGTCCTTCCAGGGGACCCCGCCTAACTATGGCTACACCTTC,CAWSFQGTPPNYGYTF
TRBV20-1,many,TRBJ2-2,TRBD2,TGCAGTGCTATGGGGTCTAGCGGGAGAAAAACCGGGGAGCTGTTTTTT,CSAMGSSGRKTGELFF
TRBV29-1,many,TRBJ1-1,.,TGCAGCGTTCAGCGCAGGCTGAACACTGAAGCTTTCTTT,CSVQRRLNTEAFF
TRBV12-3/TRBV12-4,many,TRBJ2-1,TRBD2,TGTGCCAGCAGCAATCCCCTTAGCGGGTCATACAATGAGCAGTTCTTC,CASSNPLSGSYNEQFF
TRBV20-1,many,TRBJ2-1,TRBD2,TGCAGTGCTTTGATAGCGGGAGACCTCAACAATGAGCAGTTCTTC,CSALIAGDLNNEQFF
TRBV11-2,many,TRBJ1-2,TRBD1,TGTGCCAGCAGCTTAAAACAGGGGTGGATTCGGGGCTACACCTTC,CASSLKQGWIRGYTF
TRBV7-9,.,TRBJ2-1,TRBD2,TGTGCCGGCAGCCCGGGACTAGCGGGAGAAGGGCAGTTCTTC,CAGSPGLAGEGQFF
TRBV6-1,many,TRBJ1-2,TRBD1,TGTGCCAGCAGAGGGACAGGAATCAACTATGGCTACACCTTC,CASRGTGINYGYTF
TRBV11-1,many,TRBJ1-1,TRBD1,TGTGCCAGCAGCGCTCAAGGGGGCTTGAACACTGAAGCTTTCTTT,CASSAQGGLNTEAFF
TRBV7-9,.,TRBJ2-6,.,TGTGCCAGCAGCTTACGTGGGGTAGCTGGGGCCAACGTCCTGACTTTC,CASSLRGVAGANVLTF
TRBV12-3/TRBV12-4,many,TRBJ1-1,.,TGTGCCAGCAGTTTAGCGCTACAGGGCTGGACTGAAGCTTTCTTT,CASSLALQGWTEAFF
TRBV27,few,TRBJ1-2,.,TGTGCCAGCAGCATATCCCGGGAGCTTGGCTACACCTTC,CASSISRELGYTF
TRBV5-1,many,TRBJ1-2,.,TGCGCCAGCAGCTCTTGGAGCCGTAGGATAAATTATGGCTACACCTTC,CASSSWSRRINYGYTF
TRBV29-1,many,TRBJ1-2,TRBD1,TGCAGCGTTTACCCCGCACAGGGGTCTCGGGGCTACACCTTC,CSVYPAQGSRGYTF
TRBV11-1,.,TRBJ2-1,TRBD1,TGTGCCAGCAGCTTAGTGGGACAGGGGGGAACCTACAATGAGCAGTTCTTC,CASSLVGQGGTYNEQFF
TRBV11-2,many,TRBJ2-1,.,TGTGCCAGCAGCCTCGTCGGGGATTATGAGCAGTTCTTC,CASSLVGDYEQFF
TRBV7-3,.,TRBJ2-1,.,TGTGCCAGCAGCTTCGACGGGGCCGCCTACAATGAGCAGTTCTTC,CASSFDGAAYNEQFF
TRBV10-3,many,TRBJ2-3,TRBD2,TGTGCCATCAGTTCACTAGCGGGATTGGATACGCAGTATTTT,CAISSLAGLDTQYF
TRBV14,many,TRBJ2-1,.,TGTGCCAGCAGCCCCATAACAGGGAATGAGCAGTTCTTC,CASSPITGNEQFF
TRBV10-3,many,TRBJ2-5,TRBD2,TGTGCCATCCAAGGACTAGCGGGAGGAGAGACCCAGTACTTC,CAIQGLAGGETQYF
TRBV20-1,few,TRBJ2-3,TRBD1,TGCAGTGCTAGATCTGTGACAGGGCGCACAGATACGCAGTATTTT,CSARSVTGRTDTQYF
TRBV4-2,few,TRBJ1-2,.,TGTGCCAGCAGCCAAGATCTGGCGGGGGCGTCTGGCTACACCTTC,CASSQDLAGASGYTF
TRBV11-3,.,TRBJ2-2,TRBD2,TGTGCCAGCACCAGAAGCGGGAGGGACACCGGGGAGCTGTTTTTT,CASTRSGRDTGELFF
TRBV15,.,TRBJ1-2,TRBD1,TGTGCCACCAGCGGGGACAGTACTCTCTCTGGCTACACCTTC,CATSGDSTLSGYTF
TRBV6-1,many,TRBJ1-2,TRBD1,TGTGCCAGCAGGCAGACAGGGTTGAGCTATGGCTACACCTTC,CASRQTGLSYGYTF
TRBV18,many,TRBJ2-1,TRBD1,TGTGCCAGCTCACTCTCGGGACAGGGGTTAAATGAGCAGTTCTTC,CASSLSGQGLNEQFF
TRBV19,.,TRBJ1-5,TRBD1,TGTGCCAGTAGCACACAGGGGCCCCATCAGCCCCAGCATTTT,CASSTQGPHQPQHF
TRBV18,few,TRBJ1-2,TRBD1,TGTGCCAGCTCACCACCGGGGACAGGGGGCGTTTATGGCTACACCTTC,CASSPPGTGGVYGYTF
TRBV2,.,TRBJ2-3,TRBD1,TGTGCCAGCAGTGGGGGACAGGGGGACACAGATACGCAGTATTTT,CASSGGQGDTDTQYF
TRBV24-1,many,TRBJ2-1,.,TGTGCCACCGGACCCGGGCTAGCGTTGGATGAGCAGTTCTTC,CATGPGLALDEQFF
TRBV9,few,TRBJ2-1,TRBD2,TGTGCCAGCAGCGTAACGGCTAGCGGGAGGGGTAATGAGCAGTTCTTC,CASSVTASGRGNEQFF
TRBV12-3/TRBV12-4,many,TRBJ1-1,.,TGTGCCAGCAGTTTAGACGGAGGGAGGGTGGGCACTGAAGCTTTCTTT,CASSLDGGRVGTEAFF
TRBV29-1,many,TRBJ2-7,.,TGCAGCGTTGCATACAGGGGAGGCTCCTACGAGCAGTACTTC,CSVAYRGGSYEQYF
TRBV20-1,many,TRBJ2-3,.,TGCAGTGCTAGAGGCCAAAACTTCAAGGATACGCAGTATTTT,CSARGQNFKDTQYF
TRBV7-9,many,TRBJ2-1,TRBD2,TGTGCCAGCATCATCTCCAGCGGGACCTACAATGAGCAGTTCTTC,CASIISSGTYNEQFF
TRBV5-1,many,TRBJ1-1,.,TGCGCCAGCAGCTTGGCGGCAGGGCCCACTGAAGCTTTCTTT,CASSLAAGPTEAFF
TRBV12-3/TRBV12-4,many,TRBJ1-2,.,TGTGCCAGCAGTTTAGGCTTTGTTGGCTACACCTTC,CASSLGFVGYTF
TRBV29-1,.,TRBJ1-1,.,TGCAGCGTTGGGAACACTGAAGCTTTCTTT,CSVGNTEAFF
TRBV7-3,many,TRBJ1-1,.,TGTGCCAGCAGTTTGTCCCGACTGAACACTGAAGCTTTCTTT,CASSLSRLNTEAFF
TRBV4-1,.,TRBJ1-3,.,TGCGCCAGCAGCCCGCGCCGAAGCTCTGGAAACACCATATATTTT,CASSPRRSSGNTIYF
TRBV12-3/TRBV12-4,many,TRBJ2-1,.,TGTGCCAGCAGTTTAATGGGATCTGATGAGCAGTTCTTC,CASSLMGSDEQFF
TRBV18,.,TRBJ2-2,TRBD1,TGTGCCAGCTCACCACCGTGGGGACAGGGCGGGAACACCGGGGAGCTGTTTTTT,CASSPPWGQGGNTGELFF
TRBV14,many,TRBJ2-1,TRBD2,TGTGCCAGCAGCCAAGTGCGCGGGAGCTCCTACAATGAGCAGTTCTTC,CASSQVRGSSYNEQFF
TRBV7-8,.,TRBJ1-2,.,TGTGCCAGCAGTCAAAGAGGAGCAGGCACCGATGGCTACACCTTC,CASSQRGAGTDGYTF
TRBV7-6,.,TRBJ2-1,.,TGTGCCAGCAGCTTATTCGGGAGAAGCAATGAGCAGTTCTTC,CASSLFGRSNEQFF
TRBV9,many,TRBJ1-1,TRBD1,TGTGCCAGCAGCGTTACTCAGGGGGCTAGGACTGAAGCTTTCTTT,CASSVTQGARTEAFF
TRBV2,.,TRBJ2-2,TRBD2,TGTGCCAGCAGTGAAGTTGGGCTAGCGGAGACCGGGGAGCTGTTTTTT,CASSEVGLAETGELFF